This section outlines one T cell receptor (beta chain) sequence together with its context. Antigen: not known. Germline and junction disagree at one end, which may indicate a read error. This sample stems from a study of blood T cells in healthy people across ages. Notes on the study in general: A strong correlation was seen between TCR beta diversity and naive T cell percentage.

The CDR3 loop spans 12 amino acids. Germline V gives CDR1 SGHRS, CDR2 YFSETQ. Through a sample-barcoded 5' primer and a J-beta primer mix, a second PCR was run for 7 to 11 cycles. A template-switch adaptor containing 12 random nucleotides labeled each cDNA molecule. Paired-end reads containing CDR3 totaled no fewer than 2.5 million for each sample. TCRdb reanalysed the 5' RACE reads using MiXCR and keeps one entry per CDR3 protein. The sample yields 650,000 to 800,000 distinct CDR3 sequences, roughly 44% seen once. Isolating PBMCs gave at least 6 million of these cells per sample. The source material was blood. The chain joins TRBV5-1 to TRBJ2-3; possibly TRBD2 for D (6 bases). This TCR was sampled from a man in his fifties or sixties in good health. This CDR3 is CAGSWDSDTQYF. The CDR3, as DNA: TGCGCCGGCAGCTGGGACTCAGATACGCAGTATTTT.